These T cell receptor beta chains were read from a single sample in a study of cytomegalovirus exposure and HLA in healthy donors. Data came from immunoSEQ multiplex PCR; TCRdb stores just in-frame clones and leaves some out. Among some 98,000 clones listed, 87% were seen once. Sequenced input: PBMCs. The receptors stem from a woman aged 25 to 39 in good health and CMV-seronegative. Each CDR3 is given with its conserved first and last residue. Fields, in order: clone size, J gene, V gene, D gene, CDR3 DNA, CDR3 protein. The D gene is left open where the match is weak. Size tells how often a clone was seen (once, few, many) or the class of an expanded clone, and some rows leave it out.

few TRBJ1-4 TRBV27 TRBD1 TGTGCCAGCAGTAAGGACAGGGCGAAACTGTTTTTT CASSKDRAKLFF
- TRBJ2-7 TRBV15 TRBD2 TGTGCCACCAGTAGAGGAGGGACTACCTACGAGCAGTACTTC CATSRGGTTYEQYF
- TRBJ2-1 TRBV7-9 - TGTGCCAGCAGCTTCCGGGTCCCGGGGAGGGAGCAGTTCTTC CASSFRVPGREQFF
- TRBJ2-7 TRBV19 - TGTGCCAGTAGTATCGAGTCGAGCTCCTACGAGCAGTACTTC CASSIESSSYEQYF
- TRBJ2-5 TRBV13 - TGTGCCAGCAGCTTATCCCACTCGAGGGAGACCCAGTACTTC CASSLSHSRETQYF
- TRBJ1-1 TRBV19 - TGTGCCAGTAGTATAGCACAGGTACTGAACACTGAAGCTTTCTTT CASSIAQVLNTEAFF
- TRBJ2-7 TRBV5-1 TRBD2 TGCGCCAGCAGCTTGGAGCTAGCGGGAGACTACGAGCAGTACTTC CASSLELAGDYEQYF
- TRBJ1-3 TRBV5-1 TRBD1 TGCGCCAGCAGCCAGGGGACAGCCGGAAACACCATATATTTT CASSQGTAGNTIYF
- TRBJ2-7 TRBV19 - TGTGCCAGTAGAGGGGCCGACTCCTACGAGCAGTACTTC CASRGADSYEQYF
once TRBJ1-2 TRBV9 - TGTGCCAGCAGCGTAGCTACGGGACTGGGTCTCTATGGCTACACCTTC CASSVATGLGLYGYTF
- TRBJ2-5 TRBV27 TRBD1 TGTGCCAGCAGTTTATACCTCGGACAGGGAGCGTTGGGGTACCAAGAGACCCAGTACTTC CASSLYLGQGALGYQETQYF
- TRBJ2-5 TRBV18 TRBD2 TGTGCCAGCTCACCACGGACTAGCGGGGAAGAGACCCAGTACTTC CASSPRTSGEETQYF
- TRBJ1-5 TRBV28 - TGTGCCAGCAGTTGGAGGGGCAGCAATCAGCCCCAGCATTTT CASSWRGSNQPQHF
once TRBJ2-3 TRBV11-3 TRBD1 TGTGCCAGCAGCTCAGGGGGAGATACGCAGTATTTT CASSSGGDTQYF
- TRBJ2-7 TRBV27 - TGTGCCAGCAGCGAGGGGGATCACTCCTACGAGCAGTACTTC CASSEGDHSYEQYF
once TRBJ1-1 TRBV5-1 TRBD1 TGCGCCAGCAGCGCGGGGACAGCCCGAGAAGCTTTCTTT CASSAGTAREAFF
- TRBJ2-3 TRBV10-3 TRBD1 TGTGCCAGTACGTACAGGGGTCCCCCCGATACGCAGTATTTT CASTYRGPPDTQYF
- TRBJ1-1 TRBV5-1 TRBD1 TGCGCCAGCAGCTTGATGACAGGGGGCTTTACTGAAGCTTTCTTT CASSLMTGGFTEAFF